This T cell receptor (beta chain) was sequenced for a study of shared clonotypes between healthy human individuals (TCRdb year 2020). About the full investigation: The cohort included three men and a couple of women between 18 and 49 years of age. For each donor, CD4 naive and CD4 memory were each given three plates, CD8 naive was given two plates, and CD8 memory was given one plate. The study deeply sequenced blood TCR repertoires of about 5 healthy adults to estimate repertoire size and the extent of clonotype sharing between individuals. To increase sequencing depth and limit assay-specific biases, TCR repertoire library preparation and sequencing were carried out by different laboratories using diverse techniques. Leukapheresis yielded between about 0.85 and 10 billion PBMCs per donor. Findings and caveats that apply to the study as a whole: Estimated clonotype richness was generally larger for naive than for memory subsets. Only blood was sampled, and tissue TCR repertoires likely differ from those in blood. The small number of donors limited the genetic and exposure-history diversity represented. Rarefaction of sorted-subset datasets indicated incomplete sequencing despite the large sequencing depth. Roughly 5% of naive CD4, 3.5% of naive CD8, around 2.3% of memory CD4, and about 0.4% of memory CD8 clonotypes were shared across several donors. Higher generation probabilities were observed for clonotypes shared by all four sorted-subset donors than for non-shared clonotypes. Based on pairwise subsampling, the degree of clonotype sharing among donors was expected to be affected by sequencing depth.

With regard to this clone: The antigen it binds to is not known. Per-base qualities were not stored, and no clone one base away is much larger.

For the CD8 naive samples, CD45RO-negative cells were positively selected for CCR7, yielding a CD45RA+CCR7+ population from which TemRA cells were excluded. The donors were healthy, HIV-negative adults who had no recently reported acute infections or vaccinations. All donors were Caucasian adults living in Nashville, Tennessee, USA. After blood collection by leukapheresis, PBMCs were isolated using Ficoll-Histopaque density gradient centrifugation and then cryopreserved in the vapor phase of liquid nitrogen. Analytical flow cytometry was used to check the purity and quantity of each magnetically sorted T cell population. Each sorted fraction had its genomic DNA isolated and then quantified by UV absorbance on a Nanodrop 2000c. Looking up the germline V gene (reference sequence) yields CDR1 MNHEY and CDR2 SMNVEV. The junction carries 8 bases between V and J, which are trimmed by 0 bases and 5 bases respectively. The CDR3 numbers 14 residues from cysteine through phenylalanine. CDR3 DNA is the only sequence kept; it has 42 bases, read in frame from the first base.

TCR CDR3 regions were amplified from genomic DNA by multiplex PCR using the deep immunoSEQ assay. Extracted genomic DNA from each cell subset was spread evenly across all wells of several immunoSEQ 96-well plates, with each plate serving as a replicate. Each replicate PCR for sorted subsets received about 220 ng genomic DNA, equal to tens of thousands of T cell genomes. Purified libraries were quantified with a Qubit 3.0 fluorometer, sized on a Bioanalyzer 2100, and re-quantified with the KAPA Library Quantification kit. Each immunoSEQ 96-well plate was sequenced on its own single-read 150-cycle Illumina NextSeq 550 flow cell. Per the source publication's procedure: Because the immunoSEQ output included only junctional sequences and no quality scores, the filtering could not be the same as the filtering used for full-length reads. Sequences were annotated with PyIR, a Python wrapper for IgBLAST v1.9, using IMGT germline references to assign V/J genes and CDR3. Any read was removed if the V/J assignment was weak (E-value above 1e-6), the CDR3 was missing, or the read contained stop codons, out-of-frame junctions, or ambiguous translated residues. V3J clonotypes were defined by identical inferred V gene, J gene, and CDR3 amino acid sequence. The percentage overlap between two repertoires was calculated by dividing the number of shared unique clonotypes by the size of the smaller repertoire. Repertoire richness was assessed with RTK rarefaction, the Chao1 estimator, and Recon v2.1 estimates of unobserved clonotypes. Generation probabilities were computed with OLGA for all TCRbeta clonotypes obtained by the gDNA method from several donors. TCRdb stores this immuneACCESS table with in-frame sequences only. Part of the clones is absent; in the studies checked, under half of the shortfall reflects unresolved V genes, and no reason is known for the rest. V and J calls plus clone size are reproduced from that table; the DNA served to infer D and trimming. This sample gives hundreds of thousands of clones in total; roughly 98% of them show up just once. The ten largest clones add up to 0.25% to 0.35% of the sample.

The specimen sequenced was naive CD8+ T cells sorted from blood. The cell subset or site label of this sample denotes: CD45RA+CCR7+. The rearrangement joined TRBV27 to TRBJ2-1, with TRBD2 as a weak D call on 5 bases. The clonotype originates from a man younger than 40 in good health. At the DNA level, the sequence is TGTGCCAGCAGTTTATCGCCCGGGAACAATGAGCAGTTCTTC. It translates as CASSLSPGNNEQFF.